The clone carrying this T cell receptor (beta chain) has only a few counts. Antigen unknown. V was shortened by 6 bases and J by 7 bases, with 10 bases between the two germline ends. There are 12 residues in the CDR3. Germline values: CDR1 DFQATT, CDR2 SNEGSKA (reference sequence). This record comes from a study of response to subunit inactivated influenza vaccine. Study findings and constraints: New T cells are recruited in small numbers by each seasonal influenza vaccination, according to the authors' suggestion.

TCRdb fed the RT-PCR reads into MiXCR, producing one record per CDR3 protein. The sample has some 600,000 distinct CDR3 sequences; 14% are singletons. The rearrangement uses TRBV20-1 and TRBJ1-6; D gene uncertain. The sequencing here drew on PBMCs from blood, taken less than 15 days before vaccination. The receptor comes from a man between 45 and 60 years old who received an inactivated influenza vaccine. CDR3 sequence reads: CSATGWNSPLHF. The CDR3 DNA is TGCAGTGCCACGGGTTGGAATTCACCCCTCCACTTT.